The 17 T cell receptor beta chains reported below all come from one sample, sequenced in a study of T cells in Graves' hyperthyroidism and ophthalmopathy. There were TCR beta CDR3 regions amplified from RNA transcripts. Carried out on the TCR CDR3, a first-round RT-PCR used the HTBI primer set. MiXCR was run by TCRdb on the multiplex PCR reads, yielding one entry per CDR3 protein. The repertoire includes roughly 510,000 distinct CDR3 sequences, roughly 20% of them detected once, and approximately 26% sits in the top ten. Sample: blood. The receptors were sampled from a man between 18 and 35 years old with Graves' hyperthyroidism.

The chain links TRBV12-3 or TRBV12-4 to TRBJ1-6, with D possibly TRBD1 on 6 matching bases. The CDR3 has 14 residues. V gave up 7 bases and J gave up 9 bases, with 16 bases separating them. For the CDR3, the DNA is TGTGCCAGCACTCCCACAGGGTTGAGTTCACCCCTCCACTTT. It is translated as CASTPTGLSSPLHF.

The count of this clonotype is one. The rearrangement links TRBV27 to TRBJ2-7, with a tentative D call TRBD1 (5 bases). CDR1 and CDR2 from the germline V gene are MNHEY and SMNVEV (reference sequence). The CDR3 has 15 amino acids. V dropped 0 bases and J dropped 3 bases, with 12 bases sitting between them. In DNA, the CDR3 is TGTGCCAGCAGTTTATCGAAGGGGAATCACTACGAGCAGTACTTC. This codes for CASSLSKGNHYEQYF.

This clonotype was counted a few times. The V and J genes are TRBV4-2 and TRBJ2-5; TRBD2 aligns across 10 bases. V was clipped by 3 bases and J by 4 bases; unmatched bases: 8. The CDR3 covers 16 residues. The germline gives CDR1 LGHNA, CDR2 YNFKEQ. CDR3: CASSHLERGGGETQYF. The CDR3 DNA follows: TGTGCCAGCAGCCATCTAGAGCGGGGGGGAGGAGAGACCCAGTACTTC.

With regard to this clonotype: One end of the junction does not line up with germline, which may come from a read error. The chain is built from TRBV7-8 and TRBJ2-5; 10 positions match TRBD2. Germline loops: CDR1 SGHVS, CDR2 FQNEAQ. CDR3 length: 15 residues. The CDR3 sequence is CASSRSGRMGETQYF. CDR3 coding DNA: TGTGCTAGCAGCCGTAGCGGGAGGATGGGGGAGACCCAGTACTTC.

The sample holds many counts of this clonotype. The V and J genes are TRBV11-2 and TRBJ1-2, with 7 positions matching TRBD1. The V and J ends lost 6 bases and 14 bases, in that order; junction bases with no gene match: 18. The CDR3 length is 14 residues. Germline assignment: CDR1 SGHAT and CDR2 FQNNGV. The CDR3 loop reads CASSLNLIQGGRTF. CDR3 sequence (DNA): TGTGCCAGCAGTTTAAACCTTATTCAGGGGGGGAGGACCTTC.

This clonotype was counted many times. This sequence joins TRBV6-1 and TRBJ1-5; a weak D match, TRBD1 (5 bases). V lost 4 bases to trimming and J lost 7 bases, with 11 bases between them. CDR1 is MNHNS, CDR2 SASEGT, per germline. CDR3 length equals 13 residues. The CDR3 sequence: CASSAGTRQPQHF. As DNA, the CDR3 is TGTGCCAGCAGTGCCGGGACCAGACAGCCCCAGCATTTT.

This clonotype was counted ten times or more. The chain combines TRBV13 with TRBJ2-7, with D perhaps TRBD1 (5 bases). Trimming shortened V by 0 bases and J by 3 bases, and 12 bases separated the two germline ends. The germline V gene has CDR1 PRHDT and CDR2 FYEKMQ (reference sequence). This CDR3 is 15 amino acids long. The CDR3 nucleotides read TGTGCCAGCAGCTTAGGGCCGAAAGGGGTCTACGAGCAGTACTTC. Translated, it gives CASSLGPKGVYEQYF.

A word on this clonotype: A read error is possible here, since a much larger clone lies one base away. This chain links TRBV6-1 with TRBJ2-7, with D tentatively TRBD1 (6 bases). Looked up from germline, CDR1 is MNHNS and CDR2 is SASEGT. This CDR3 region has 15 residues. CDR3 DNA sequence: TGTGCCAGCAGCCCCACCGGGACAACTTCCTACAAGCAGTACTTC. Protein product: CASSPTGTTSYKQYF.

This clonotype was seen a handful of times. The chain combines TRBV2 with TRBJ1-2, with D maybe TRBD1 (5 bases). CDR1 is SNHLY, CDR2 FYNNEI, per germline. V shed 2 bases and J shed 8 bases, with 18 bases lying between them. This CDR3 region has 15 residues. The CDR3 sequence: CASSERGPGMGGYTF. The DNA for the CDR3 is TGTGCCAGCAGTGAAAGGGGACCGGGAATGGGCGGCTACACCTTC.

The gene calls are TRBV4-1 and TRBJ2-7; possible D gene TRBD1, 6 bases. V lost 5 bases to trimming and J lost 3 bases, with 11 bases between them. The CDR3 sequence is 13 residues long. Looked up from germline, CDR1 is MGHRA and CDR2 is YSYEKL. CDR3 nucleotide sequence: TGCGCCAGCAGCGGACAGCCGGGCTACGAGCAGTACTTC. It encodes CASSGQPGYEQYF.

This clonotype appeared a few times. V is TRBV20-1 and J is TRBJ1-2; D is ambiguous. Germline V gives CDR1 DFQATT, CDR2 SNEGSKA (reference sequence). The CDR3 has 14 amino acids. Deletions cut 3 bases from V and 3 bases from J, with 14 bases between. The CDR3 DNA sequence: TGCAGTGCTAGGGATCTGGGCAAGGACTATGGCTACACCTTC. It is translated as CSARDLGKDYGYTF.

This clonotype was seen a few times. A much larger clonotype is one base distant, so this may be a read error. CDR3 nucleotides: TGTGCCAGCAGCCACGAGGGACAGCCCCGATTC. Translation: CASSHEGQPRF. This chain uses TRBV7-9 with TRBJ2-7, with 7 bases matching TRBD1. CDR3 length equals 11 residues. Germline V gene data show CDR1 as SEHNR and CDR2 as FQNEAQ (reference sequence).

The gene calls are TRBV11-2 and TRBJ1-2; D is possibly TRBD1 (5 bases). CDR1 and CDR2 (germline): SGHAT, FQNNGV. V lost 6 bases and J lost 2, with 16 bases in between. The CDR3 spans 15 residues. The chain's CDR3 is CASRQGGQTNYGYTF. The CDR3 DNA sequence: TGTGCCAGCAGGCAGGGAGGGCAGACGAACTATGGCTACACCTTC.

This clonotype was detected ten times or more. In nucleotides, the CDR3 is TGTGCCAGCAGCGTTACAACAAGGGGACCTGATGAAGCTTTCTTT. Its translation is CASSVTTRGPDEAFF. The chain links TRBV6-7 to TRBJ1-1; a weak D match, TRBD1 (5 bases). TRBV6-7 has ORF status, its function being uncertain. Trimming left V 6 bases short and J 7 bases short, with 21 bases between. CDR3 length: 15 amino acids.

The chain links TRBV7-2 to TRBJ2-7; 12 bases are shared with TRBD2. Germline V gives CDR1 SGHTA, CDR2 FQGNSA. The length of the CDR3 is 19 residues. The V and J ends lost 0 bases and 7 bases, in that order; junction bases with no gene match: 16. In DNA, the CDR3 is TGTGCCAGCAGCTTAGCAGACCCTCGCCTAGCGGGAGGGCCGGGTGAGCAGTACTTC. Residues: CASSLADPRLAGGPGEQYF.

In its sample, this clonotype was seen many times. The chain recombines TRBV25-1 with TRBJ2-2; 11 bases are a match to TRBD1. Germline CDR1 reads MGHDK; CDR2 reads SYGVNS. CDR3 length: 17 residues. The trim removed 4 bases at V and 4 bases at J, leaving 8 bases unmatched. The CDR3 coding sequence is TGTGCCAGCAGTGTTCCCGGGACAGGGGGTACCACCGGGGAGCTGTTTTTT. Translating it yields CASSVPGTGGTTGELFF.

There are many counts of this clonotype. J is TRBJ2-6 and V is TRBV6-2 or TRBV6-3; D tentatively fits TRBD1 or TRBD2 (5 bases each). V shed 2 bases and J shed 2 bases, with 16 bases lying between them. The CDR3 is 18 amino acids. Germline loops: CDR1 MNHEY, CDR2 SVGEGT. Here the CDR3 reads CASSYIGISGTGANVLTF. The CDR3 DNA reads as TGTGCCAGCAGTTACATCGGGATTTCAGGGACTGGGGCCAACGTCCTGACTTTC.